The sample holds many counts of the clone carrying this T cell receptor (beta chain). Its specificity is unknown. Unsorted libraries were derived from 2 million PBMCs stored at -80 C. Unmatched junction bases numbered 13, after V lost 5 bases and J lost 7 bases. CDR3 length: 15 residues. Germline CDR1 is KGHSH and CDR2 is LQKENI. The authors made cDNA by 5'RACE with 10-nucleotide random UMIs. TCRdb passed the 5' RACE reads through MiXCR, listing each CDR3 protein once. The sample records roughly 30,000 distinct CDR3 sequences, about 6.2% being singletons. The entry originates in a study of neurological immune-mediated disorders. Study-level findings and limits: HTLV-1-associated myelopathy displayed the greatest TCR clonal expansion, and multiple sclerosis exhibited the smallest, lower than that of healthy controls.

The sample was PBMCs. This TCR came from a woman between 50 and 59 years old in good health. The rearrangement joins TRBV18 to TRBJ1-1; 7 nucleotides agree with TRBD1. The CDR3 coding sequence is TGTGCCAGCTCATCCTCGACAGGGCCCCAGGGTGAAGCTTTCTTT. It translates to CASSSSTGPQGEAFF.